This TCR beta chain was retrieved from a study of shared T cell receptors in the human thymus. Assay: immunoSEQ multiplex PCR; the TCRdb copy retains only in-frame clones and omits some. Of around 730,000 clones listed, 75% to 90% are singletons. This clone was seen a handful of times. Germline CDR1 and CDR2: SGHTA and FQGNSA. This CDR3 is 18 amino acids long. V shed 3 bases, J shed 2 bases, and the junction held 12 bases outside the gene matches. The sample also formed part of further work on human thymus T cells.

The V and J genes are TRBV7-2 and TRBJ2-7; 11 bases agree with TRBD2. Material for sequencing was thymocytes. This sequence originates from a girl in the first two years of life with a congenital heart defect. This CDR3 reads CASSFPTSGAEIAYEQYF. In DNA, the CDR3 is TGTGCCAGCAGCTTCCCGACTAGCGGGGCTGAGATCGCCTACGAGCAGTACTTC.